This TCR beta chain was captured in a study of T cells in Graves' hyperthyroidism and ophthalmopathy. General study points: Blood also showed most of the thyroid clonotypes that were expanded above 0.001. Ophthalmopathy prediction by the model preceded onset by a median about 6.3 months.

TCR beta CDR3 regions were amplified from RNA. Initially, a first-round RT-PCR of the TCR CDR3 employed the HTBI primer set. MiXCR, run by TCRdb on the multiplex PCR reads, gives a single entry per CDR3 protein. The sample yields 560,000 or so distinct CDR3 sequences, less than 20% seen once. As regards this clonotype: Its cognate antigen is unknown.

Between the trimmed V and J ends, which lost 6 bases and 3 bases, there was a span of 15 bases. The CDR3 length is 15 residues. PBMCs stemmed from less than 13 ml fresh peripheral blood. This TCR was recovered from a man aged 40-49 years with Graves' ophthalmopathy. V is TRBV12-3 or TRBV12-4 and J is TRBJ1-5; the D is unclear. The sequencing input was blood. CDR3 region: CASSSGQALNQPQHF. The CDR3 DNA reads as TGTGCCAGCAGCTCGGGCCAAGCCCTCAATCAGCCCCAGCATTTT.